The entry below gives a single TCR beta chain sequence along with its context. Its target is unknown. The source of the sample is a study of identical twins. Study results and caveats: The more abundant beta clonotypes in cord blood had fewer insertions, and memory repertoires did not show this.

Unique molecular identifiers were present on the cDNA, which also gained a universal primer site by template switching. MiXCR, run by TCRdb on the 5' RACE reads, gives a single entry per CDR3 protein. The sample lists 450,000 or so distinct CDR3 sequences, 14% occurring once. These data were also reused for a study on yellow fever vaccine responses in identical twins.

This sequence originates from a woman aged 18-35 years in good health. The specimen was CD4+ T cells sorted from blood.

The CDR3 here is CASSPKGAPGELFF. In nucleotides, the CDR3 is TGTGCCAGCAGCCCAAAGGGAGCACCCGGGGAGCTGTTTTTT. This chain joins TRBV7-2 and TRBJ2-2; the D gene is possibly TRBD2 (5 bases). Trimming took 5 bases from V and 6 from J, leaving 13 bases between them. CDR1 is SGHTA, CDR2 FQGNSA, per germline. The CDR3 is 14 residues long.